Below, 28 T cell receptor beta chains from the same sample are listed, as sequenced in a study of blood T cells in healthy people across ages. Sample-barcoded 5' priming and a J-beta primer mix drove a second PCR of about 6 to 11 cycles. TCRdb ran MiXCR on the 5' RACE reads and lists one entry per CDR3 protein. The data contain 540,000 or so distinct CDR3 sequences, 24% of them singletons. In addition, the sample was reused for a study of T cells of mothers and their children.

Specimen: blood. These receptors were collected from a boy aged 5 to 17 in good health.

The chain combines TRBV7-2 with TRBJ2-3; 11 bases align to TRBD2. V shed 4 bases, J shed 2 bases, and the junction held 2 bases outside the gene matches. From germline, CDR1 is SGHTA and CDR2 FQGNSA. The CDR3 spans 15 residues. The CDR3 is CASSSSGGITDTQYF. For the CDR3, the DNA is TGTGCCAGCAGCTCTAGCGGGGGGATCACAGATACGCAGTATTTT. Looking up the rest from reference TRBV7-2 and TRBJ2-3 gives the full variable domain: GAGVSQSPSNKVTEKGKDVELRCDPISGHTALYWYRQSLGQGLEFLIYFQGNSAPDKSGLPSDRFSAERTGGSVSTLTIQRTQQEDSAVYLCASSSSGGITDTQYFGPGTRLTVL.

The rearrangement joins TRBV12-5 to TRBJ2-1, with a possible D match to TRBD1 (5 bases). This CDR3 comprises 16 residues. The germline V gene has CDR1 LGHNT and CDR2 FRNRAP. V gave up 0 bases and J gave up 5 bases, with 14 bases separating them. CDR3 loop: CASGLVLAGKHNEQFF. In nucleotides, the CDR3 is TGTGCTAGTGGTTTGGTACTGGCAGGGAAGCACAATGAGCAGTTCTTC.

This clonotype appeared a few times. V usage is TRBV6-2 or TRBV6-3 and J usage is TRBJ1-1; D remains ambiguous. Germline-derived CDR1 and CDR2 are MNHEY and SVGEGT. The CDR3 loop spans 15 amino acids. Trimming took off 6 bases at V and 7 bases at J, with 21 bases between the two ends. CDR3 DNA: TGTGCCAGCAGCCCCTGGGAGCCCGGGAGGGATGAAGCTTTCTTT. Translating gives CASSPWEPGRDEAFF.

The CDR3 DNA reads TGCAGTGCTAGAACGGAGGTTCGGGAGACCCAGTACTTC. Protein: CSARTEVRETQYF. The chain recombines TRBV20-1 with TRBJ2-1, with D perhaps matching TRBD2 (5 bases). Matching the DNA end better, TRBJ2-5 makes the J call doubtful. Germline V gene data show CDR1 as DFQATT and CDR2 as SNEGSKA (reference sequence). This CDR3 is 13 amino acids long.

This clonotype has only a few counts. The chain links TRBV27 to TRBJ1-2, with D perhaps matching TRBD1 (5 bases). The germline V gene has CDR1 MNHEY and CDR2 SMNVEV (reference sequence). This CDR3 is built from 14 residues. V dropped 3 bases and J dropped 4 bases, with 12 bases sitting between them. The CDR3 sequence: CASSLLGGAYGYTF. Written as DNA, the CDR3 is TGTGCCAGCAGTTTGTTGGGGGGTGCCTATGGCTACACCTTC.

This clonotype was observed at least ten times. At one end the junction does not follow the germline gene, possibly because of a read error. The CDR3 nucleotides are TGTGCTAGCAGCCTTGACTATTCAGATACGCAGTATTTT. It is translated as CASSLDYSDTQYF. The rearrangement joins TRBV7-7 to TRBJ2-3; the D gene is possibly TRBD2 (5 bases). The CDR3 sequence is 13 residues long. Looked up from germline, CDR1 is SSHAT and CDR2 is FNYEAQ (reference sequence).

The CDR3 protein is CASSPGGRDLETQYF. CDR3 nucleotides: TGTGCCAGCAGCCCAGGGGGCCGAGATTTGGAGACCCAGTACTTC. V is TRBV7-3 and J is TRBJ2-5; 8 bases map to TRBD1. Germline V lookup: CDR1 SGHTA, CDR2 FQGTGA. CDR3 length: 15 residues. V lost 5 bases to trimming and J lost 5 bases; unmatched junction nucleotides: 10.

On this clonotype: With a much larger clone just one base away, this may be a read error. The rearrangement uses TRBV25-1 and TRBJ2-7; maybe TRBD1 (5 bases). V gave up 5 bases and J gave up 5 bases, with 13 bases separating them. The CDR3 spans 13 residues. CDR1 MGHDK and CDR2 SYGVNS come from the germline V gene. The CDR3 spells CASSWGQGDEQYF. CDR3 DNA: TGTGCCAGCAGTTGGGGTCAGGGCGACGAGCAGTACTTC.

Details on this clonotype: An end of the junction differs from the germline gene, which may be a read error. This chain connects TRBV29-1 to TRBJ2-3; D not certain. The CDR3 runs to 11 residues. Germline V gives CDR1 SQVTM, CDR2 ANQGSEA. CDR3 sequence (DNA): TGCAGCGTCGAAGATACAGATACGCAGTATTTT. Amino acid sequence: CSVEDTDTQYF.

This clonotype was seen a few times. The chain has TRBV6-5 and TRBJ1-2; the D gene is possibly TRBD1 (6 bases). The CDR3 consists of 15 residues. Germline assignment: CDR1 MNHEY and CDR2 SVGAGI. V lost 2 bases and J lost 5, with 15 bases in between. CDR3 region: CASSYGGRLGYGYTF. The CDR3 DNA reads as TGTGCCAGCAGTTACGGGGGGCGCCTGGGATATGGCTACACCTTC.

The chain joins TRBV5-1 to TRBJ2-1; D might be TRBD2 (6 bases). In germline, CDR1 is SGHRS, CDR2 YFSETQ. The CDR3 covers 15 residues. V lost 4 bases and J lost 7, with 18 bases in between. Here the CDR3 DNA reads TGCGCCAGCAGCCTGGGGACGCGGGGCGTAAATGAGCAGTTCTTC. It specifies CASSLGTRGVNEQFF.

DNA of the CDR3: TGCGCCAGCAGCTTAGTTCAGGGGGAAGGAGAGACCCAGTACTTC. Encoded protein: CASSLVQGEGETQYF. The chain recombines TRBV5-1 with TRBJ2-5; 7 bases fit TRBD1. Germline-derived CDR1 and CDR2 are SGHRS and YFSETQ. The CDR3 length is 15 residues. Trimming cost V 2 bases and J 4 bases; bases outside gene matches: 8. Combining the CDR3 with reference TRBV5-1 and TRBJ2-5 gives the whole variable domain KAGVTQTPRYLIKTRGQQVTLSCSPISGHRSVSWYQQTPGQGLQFLFEYFSETQRNKGNFPGRFSGRQFSNSRSEMNVSTLELGDSALYLCASSLVQGEGETQYFGPGTRLLVL.

This chain links TRBV27 with TRBJ2-7; D ambiguous. With 2 bases removed from V and 2 bases from J, the gap between germline ends came to 13 bases. The CDR3 spans 15 residues. Germline assignment: CDR1 MNHEY and CDR2 SMNVEV (reference sequence). CDR3 DNA sequence: TGTGCCAGCAGTTTACAGGCAGGCTCCCCCTACGAGCAGTACTTC. As protein: CASSLQAGSPYEQYF.

The V and J genes are TRBV5-1 and TRBJ2-5, with TRBD2 matching over 7 bases. This CDR3 is built from 15 residues. The V segment lost 4 bases and the J segment 4 bases; nucleotides outside the gene matches: 10. Germline-derived CDR1 and CDR2 are SGHRS and YFSETQ. The CDR3 spells CASSTGTTLAETQYF. Here the CDR3 DNA reads TGCGCCAGCAGCACCGGGACTACCCTCGCAGAGACCCAGTACTTC.

The CDR3 spells CASSLVTSGFEQYF. For the CDR3, the DNA is TGTGCCAGCAGCTTAGTTACTAGCGGGTTCGAGCAGTACTTC. The chain links TRBV7-2 to TRBJ2-7, with TRBD2 identical over 9 bases. The germline V gene has CDR1 SGHTA and CDR2 FQGNSA. V lost 1 base to trimming and J lost 6 bases; unmatched junction nucleotides: 4. This CDR3 region has 14 residues.

The chain is built from TRBV4-3 and TRBJ2-7; no definite D call. In germline, CDR1 is LGHNA, CDR2 YSLEER. V lost 8 bases to trimming and J lost 2 bases, with 13 bases between them. The CDR3 has 13 amino acids. The CDR3 loop reads CASSVWETYEQYF. The CDR3 coding sequence is TGCGCCAGCTCGGTATGGGAAACCTACGAGCAGTACTTC.

V is TRBV28 and J is TRBJ2-5, with D unresolved. Between the trimmed V and J ends, which lost 10 bases and 4 bases, there was a span of 16 bases. The germline V gene has CDR1 MDHEN and CDR2 SYDVKM. CDR3 length: 13 residues. CDR3 DNA sequence: TGTGCCACTATCGACCCAGCGTTAGAGACCCAGTACTTC. Protein sequence: CATIDPALETQYF. Looking up the rest from reference TRBV28 and TRBJ2-5 gives the full variable domain: DVKVTQSSRYLVKRTGEKVFLECVQDMDHENMFWYRQDPGLGLRLIYFSYDVKMKEKGDIPEGYSVSREKKERFSLILESASTNQTSMYLCATIDPALETQYFGPGTRLLVL.

The table lists this clonotype with a few counts. The V gene is TRBV30, the J gene TRBJ2-7; D assignment may be TRBD1 or TRBD2 (6 bases each). V lost 0 bases and J 5 bases, leaving 11 bases between the germline ends. CDR1 GTSNPN and CDR2 SVGIG come from the germline V gene (reference sequence). This CDR3 comprises 13 residues. CDR3 residues: CAWSVGGHDEQYF. In DNA, the CDR3 is TGTGCCTGGAGTGTAGGGGGGCACGACGAGCAGTACTTC.

J is TRBJ1-4 and V is TRBV19, with D possibly matching TRBD1 (5 bases). The length of the CDR3 is 16 residues. V dropped 3 bases and J dropped 3 bases, with 14 bases sitting between them. The germline V gene encodes CDR1 LNHDA and CDR2 SQIVND (reference sequence). The CDR3 DNA reads TGTGCCAGTAGTATCCTCCGCGGGGGACCTAATGAAAAACTGTTTTTT. This gives the protein CASSILRGGPNEKLFF.

This sequence joins TRBV15 and TRBJ1-2; 9 bases are shared with TRBD1. Trimming cost V 8 bases and J 7 bases; bases outside gene matches: 8. Germline V CDR1 and CDR2: LNHNV, YYDKDF (reference sequence). The CDR3 contains 13 residues. The CDR3 is CATGETGGGGYTF. In DNA form, the CDR3 reads TGTGCCACCGGCGAGACAGGGGGAGGTGGCTACACCTTC.

This clonotype was seen a handful of times. The chain combines TRBV6-2 or TRBV6-3 with TRBJ2-5; 8 nucleotides agree with TRBD2. The DNA end is a closer match to TRBJ2-7, so the J assignment may be wrong. CDR1 and CDR2 from the germline V gene are MNHEY and SVGEGT. The CDR3 runs 14 residues. CDR3 DNA sequence: TGTGCCAGCAGTTACCCCGGGAGGGACTACGAGCAGTACTTC. Amino acid sequence: CASSYPGRDYEQYF.

In the case of this clonotype: One end of the junction does not line up with germline, which may come from a read error. The chain has TRBV7-8 and TRBJ2-5, with TRBD1 matching over 7 bases. CDR1 and CDR2 from the germline V gene are SGHVS and FQNEAQ. The CDR3 length is 15 residues. The CDR3 is CASSPTGKGVNEQSF. DNA for the CDR3: TGTGCCAGCAGCCCGACAGGGAAAGGGGTCAATGAGCAGTCCTTC.

The chain employs TRBV19 and TRBJ2-3; 11 positions match TRBD2. Germline-derived CDR1 and CDR2 are LNHDA and SQIVND (reference sequence). Unmatched junction bases numbered 4, after V lost 4 bases and J lost 4 bases. This CDR3 is built from 15 residues. The CDR3, as DNA: TGTGCCAGTAGTACTAGCGGGGGGCCGCCAGATACGCAGTATTTT. This codes for CASSTSGGPPDTQYF.

This clonotype was found a few times. The chain is built from TRBV11-2 and TRBJ1-1, with D unresolved. Trimming left V 2 bases short and J 0 bases short, with 10 bases between. This CDR3 has 15 amino acids. Germline assignment: CDR1 SGHAT and CDR2 FQNNGV. The CDR3 bases are TGTGCCAGCAGCTTATCTGTCAACCTGAACACTGAAGCTTTCTTT. Protein: CASSLSVNLNTEAFF.

This clonotype has just a few counts. The chain carries TRBV5-5 and TRBJ2-1; a weak D match, TRBD1 (6 bases). Matching the DNA end better, TRBJ2-5 makes the J call doubtful. The CDR3 sequence is 15 residues long. Germline V CDR1 and CDR2: SGHKS, YYEKEE (reference sequence). The CDR3 DNA sequence: TGTGCCAGCAGCTTGGTGGCAGAGGGGGAAGAGACCCAGTACTTC. Its translation: CASSLVAEGEETQYF.

This clonotype came up a few times. V usage is TRBV30 and J usage is TRBJ1-1; TRBD1 agrees at 8 bases. The CDR3 sequence is 13 residues long. V shed 3 bases, J shed 0 bases, and the junction held 0 bases outside the gene matches. The germline V gene encodes CDR1 GTSNPN and CDR2 SVGIG (reference sequence). The CDR3 loop reads CAWRDRVNTEAFF. The DNA of the CDR3 is TGTGCCTGGAGGGACAGGGTGAACACTGAAGCTTTCTTT.

This chain joins TRBV4-1 and TRBJ2-1; a weak D match, TRBD1 (6 bases). The DNA matches TRBJ2-7 better at its end, which makes the J call doubtful. Germline loops: CDR1 MGHRA, CDR2 YSYEKL. This CDR3 spans 16 amino acids. The DNA for the CDR3 is TGCGCCAGCAGCCCCTCGAGGGGGAGACCTTCCGACGAGCAGTACTTC. Its translation is CASSPSRGRPSDEQYF.

This clonotype was recorded a few times. V gene TRBV29-1 combines with J gene TRBJ2-1; D is unresolved. Trimming removed 0 bases from V and 0 bases from J, with 12 bases in between. CDR1 SQVTM and CDR2 ANQGSEA come from the germline V gene. CDR3 size: 16 residues. CDR3 residues: CSVEETLVYSYNEQFF. The CDR3 region has the DNA TGCAGCGTTGAAGAAACTCTCGTCTACTCCTACAATGAGCAGTTCTTC.